The 3 T cell receptor beta chains below come from one sample, sequenced in a study of blood T cell repertoires in COVID-19. Data came from immunoSEQ multiplex PCR; TCRdb stores just in-frame clones and leaves some out. The table records about 210,000 clones, 80% to 90% of them present only once. Sequencing input: peripheral blood. The source is a woman between 45 and 60 years old with acute or convalescent COVID-19.

The chain combines TRBV18 with TRBJ2-7, with 7 bases fitting TRBD1. The junction had 4 bases not matched to a gene; V was cut back by 2 bases and J by 3 bases. CDR1 is KGHSH, CDR2 LQKENI, per germline. The CDR3 is 14 residues long. The CDR3 here is CASSPRQGVYEQYF. CDR3 coding DNA: TGTGCCAGCTCACCAAGGCAGGGGGTCTACGAGCAGTACTTC.

This rearrangement joins TRBV5-3 to TRBJ1-2; weak D call: TRBD1 (5 bases). TRBV5-3 is annotated as an ORF whose role is uncertain. V was pared by 1 base and J by 3 bases, with 25 bases between. This CDR3 comprises 19 residues. The CDR3 is CARSLHQWGVGFLDYGYTF. The DNA of the CDR3 is TGTGCCAGAAGCTTGCACCAATGGGGCGTGGGGTTTTTGGACTATGGCTACACCTTC.

The count of this clone is one. The J gene is TRBJ1-2, the V gene TRBV28; D uncertain. Germline CDR1 MDHEN, CDR2 SYDVKM. V gave up 6 bases and J gave up 5 bases, with 13 bases separating them. This CDR3 contains 13 residues. The CDR3 bases are TGTGCCAGCAGCGTAAATCCCTCTTATGGCTACACCTTC. Translation gives CASSVNPSYGYTF.